This is a list of T cell receptor beta chains from one sample in a study of radiation and T cells in renal cell carcinoma. Assay: immunoSEQ multiplex PCR; the TCRdb copy retains only in-frame clones and omits some. This sample has about 130,000 clones, with 81% found just once. This specimen was blood, taken from a patient whose treatment included radiotherapy and nephrectomy. These receptor sequences come from a man aged 50-60 years with renal cell carcinoma. CDR3s include the opening cysteine and the closing phenylalanine or tryptophan. D genes are given only for firm matches. For some rows the clone size is stated as once, few or many, or as a class when expanded; others skip it.

abundance	v_gene	j_gene	d_gene	CDR3nt	CDR3aa
NA	TRBV2	TRBJ2-3	NA	TGTGCCAGCAGTGACAGATTCACAGATACGCAGTATTTT	CASSDRFTDTQYF
NA	TRBV30	TRBJ2-3	TRBD2	TGTGCCTGGAGTGGAGGACTAGCGGGAACAGATACGCAGTATTTT	CAWSGGLAGTDTQYF
NA	TRBV5-6	TRBJ1-1	NA	TGTGCCAGCAGCTTGGTAGGGATGAACACTGAAGCTTTCTTT	CASSLVGMNTEAFF
medium-sized	TRBV5-1	TRBJ2-7	NA	TGCGCCAGCAGCTTGGGTGCACACGAGCAGTACTTC	CASSLGAHEQYF
NA	TRBV19	TRBJ2-4	NA	TGTGCCAGTAGTATTTCTGCGGCAGGAGCCAAAAACATTCAGTACTTC	CASSISAAGAKNIQYF
once	TRBV19	TRBJ2-1	NA	TGTGCCAGTAGTCGACAGACCGAACCCTACAATGAGCAGTTCTTC	CASSRQTEPYNEQFF
NA	TRBV6-1	TRBJ2-1	TRBD2	TGTGCCAGCGGGCTAGCGGGAGCGTACAATGAGCAGTTCTTC	CASGLAGAYNEQFF
NA	TRBV6-5	TRBJ2-5	NA	TGTGCCAGCAGGAGTGGGCTGGAGACCCAGTACTTC	CASRSGLETQYF
few	TRBV5-1	TRBJ1-1	NA	TGCGCCAGCAGACCACAGGGCCGGGACACTGAAGCTTTCTTT	CASRPQGRDTEAFF
NA	TRBV6-1	TRBJ2-1	NA	TGTGCCACCTCCAGGGGTCGTGAGCAGTTCTTC	CATSRGREQFF
NA	TRBV29-1	TRBJ2-1	NA	TGCAGCGTTGAAGGACCCCTGGGGGGTGGCTCCTACAATGAGCAGTTCTTC	CSVEGPLGGGSYNEQFF
NA	TRBV2	TRBJ2-1	TRBD2	TGTGCCAGCGGCGGGACTAGCGGTGACAATGAGCAGTTCTTC	CASGGTSGDNEQFF
NA	TRBV7-9	TRBJ1-1	TRBD1	TGTGCCAGCAGGCGGAGGTTCAGGACAGGTAGAAACACTGAAGCTTTCTTT	CASRRRFRTGRNTEAFF
NA	TRBV13	TRBJ2-1	TRBD2	TGTGCCAGCAGTCTTAGCGGGGGTCCTTACAATGAGCAGTTCTTC	CASSLSGGPYNEQFF